A selection of T cell receptor beta chains follows, all from one sample in a study of monozygotic twins with inflammatory bowel disease. From its re-call of the 5' RACE reads, TCRdb lists each CDR3 protein once, without DNA. Its clone listing holds roughly 200,000 distinct CDR3 sequences. Specimen: blood. The receptors here all came from a human donor with ulcerative colitis or Crohn's disease, or a healthy co-twin of an affected twin (not recorded which). Both conserved end residues are part of each CDR3.

j_gene | v_gene | CDR3aa
TRBJ2-2 | TRBV4-1 | CASSQDRRDTGELFF
TRBJ2-1 | TRBV10-3 | CAISVGTTGENEQFF
TRBJ1-1 | TRBV19 | CASSRRSPEAFF
TRBJ1-1 | TRBV29-1 | CSVQGSSGTEAFF
TRBJ2-1 | TRBV20-1 | CSASASGRLNEQFF
TRBJ2-3 | TRBV4-2 | CASSQEAGGQGYF
TRBJ1-2 | TRBV20-1 | CSARDQGGESYGYTF
TRBJ2-1 | TRBV5-1 | CASSLEGWNGEQFF
TRBJ2-7 | TRBV2 | CASRGAGEQYF
TRBJ2-2 | TRBV11-2 | CASSRGTPGPGELFF
TRBJ2-1 | TRBV5-1 | CASSLAGDSYGSYNEQFF